The 22 T cell receptor beta chains below all came from one sample that was sequenced in a study of long-term antiretroviral therapy in people with HIV. Assay version v3.0 of immunoSEQ was used, and it was run at survey level. The repertoire was sequenced with immunoSEQ multiplex PCR; TCRdb's copy has only in-frame clones and lacks some. The repertoire includes 15,000 to 20,000 clones, about four fifths of them detected once, and approximately 16% sits in the top ten. Source: unsorted PBMCs, taken approximately 2.5 years before starting antiretroviral therapy. Source of these receptors: a woman aged 45-65 years with HIV.

This sequence joins TRBV7-7 and TRBJ1-5; D unresolved. With 1 base removed from V and 5 bases from J, the gap between germline ends came to 6 bases. Germline V gene data show CDR1 as SSHAT and CDR2 as FNYEAQ (reference sequence). CDR3 length: 13 residues. CDR3: CASSLDWDQPQHF. CDR3 DNA: TGTGCCAGCAGCTTAGACTGGGATCAGCCCCAGCATTTT.

The chain has TRBV4-1 and TRBJ2-2; no clear D gene. Germline CDR1 and CDR2: MGHRA and YSYEKL. V gave up 1 base and J gave up 8 bases, with 2 bases separating them. This CDR3 comprises 11 residues. CDR3 region: CASSQVGELFF. The CDR3 nucleotides read TGCGCCAGCAGCCAAGTGGGGGAGCTGTTTTTT.

This clone was detected once. This chain connects TRBV5-6 to TRBJ1-2, with D maybe TRBD1 (5 bases). CDR3 length: 16 amino acids. V was pared by 5 bases and J by 0 bases, with 17 bases between. Germline V gene data show CDR1 as SGHDT and CDR2 as YYEEEE. The CDR3 is CASRSDGTPTNYGYTF. DNA of the CDR3: TGTGCCAGCAGATCGGACGGGACCCCGACTAACTATGGCTACACCTTC.

J is TRBJ1-5 and V is TRBV5-8; 7 bases align to TRBD1. The J segment lost 4 bases and the V segment lost 1 base, leaving 8 bases of the junction unmatched. The CDR3 has 16 amino acids. The germline CDR1 and CDR2 sequences are SGHTS and YDEGEE. The CDR3 nucleotides read TGTGCCAGCAGCTTGAAAGGGGGACAGCCAAATCAGCCCCAGCATTTT. Encoded protein: CASSLKGGQPNQPQHF.

This clone showed up just a few times. The chain joins TRBV6-5 to TRBJ2-1; maybe TRBD2 (7 bases). Germline CDR1 MNHEY, CDR2 SVGAGI. V shed 0 bases and J shed 8 bases, with 8 bases lying between them. The CDR3 totals 13 residues. CDR3 DNA: TGTGCCAGCAGTTACTCGGGGGGGCATGAGCAGTTCTTC. Amino acid sequence: CASSYSGGHEQFF.

The chain combines TRBV19 with TRBJ1-2; the match to TRBD1 covers 9 bases. The CDR3 length is 14 residues. The V gene's germline CDR1 is LNHDA and CDR2 SQIVND (reference sequence). Unmatched junction bases numbered 3, after V lost 5 bases and J lost 2 bases. The DNA for the CDR3 is TGTGCCAGTAGTGCAACAGGGGGCAACTATGGCTACACCTTC. Translation: CASSATGGNYGYTF.

This chain joins TRBV18 and TRBJ2-3; no firm D call. Trimming cost V 0 bases and J 5 bases, with 6 bases left between them. The CDR3 has 13 amino acids. CDR1 and CDR2 (germline): KGHSH, LQKENI. The CDR3: CASSPPEGDTQYF. CDR3 nucleotides: TGTGCCAGCTCACCACCGGAAGGAGATACGCAGTATTTT.

The chain carries TRBV7-2 and TRBJ2-1; TRBD2 agrees at 12 bases. Trimming took 5 bases from V and 8 from J; bases not matched to a gene: 7. The CDR3 runs to 15 residues. Germline V CDR1 and CDR2: SGHTA, FQGNSA. In nucleotides, the CDR3 is TGTGCCAGCAGCATACTAGCGGGGGGTAGGGATGAGCAGTTCTTC. Translation: CASSILAGGRDEQFF.

The chain is built from TRBV29-1 and TRBJ1-2; D call uncertain. CDR1 SQVTM and CDR2 ANQGSEA come from the germline V gene. This CDR3 spans 14 amino acids. Trimming removed 3 bases at V and 1 base at J, with 12 bases between. CDR3 coding DNA: TGCAGCGTTGAGTATACGACAAATAACTATGGCTACACCTTC. This codes for CSVEYTTNNYGYTF.

In the case of this clone: One end of the junction is discordant with germline, which a read error may explain. V gene TRBV7-9 combines with J gene TRBJ1-6; D remains ambiguous. This CDR3 comprises 13 residues. CDR1 is SEHNR and CDR2 is FQNEAQ in the germline V gene (reference sequence). CDR3 residues: CASSLAGESPLHF. CDR3 nucleotide sequence: TGTGCCAGCAGCCTAGCAGGCGAATCACCCCTCCACTTT.

The chain recombines TRBV21-1 with TRBJ2-7. TRBV21-1 is a listed pseudogene. CDR3 size: 12 residues. The DNA of the CDR3 is TGTGCCAGCAGTTCAGCTTCCTACGAGCAGTACGTC. Its translation: CASSSASYEQYV.

The chain is built from TRBV6-1 and TRBJ1-1; no firm D call. The V end was cut by 7 bases, the J end by 7 bases, with 10 bases between. The CDR3 contains 11 residues. The germline V gene encodes CDR1 MNHNS and CDR2 SASEGT. The CDR3 here is CASTPGGEAFF. The CDR3 nucleotides are TGTGCCAGCACCCCGGGCGGTGAAGCTTTCTTT.

V and J are TRBV19 and TRBJ2-5, with 7 positions matching TRBD2. The V gene end was trimmed by 6 bases and the J gene end by 2 bases; junction bases not matched to a gene: 6. CDR3 length: 14 amino acids. Germline values: CDR1 LNHDA, CDR2 SQIVND (reference sequence). CDR3 DNA sequence: TGTGCCAGTAGGGGTATGGGACTACAAGAGACCCAGTACTTC. Translated, it gives CASRGMGLQETQYF.

This chain uses TRBV2 with TRBJ1-3, with a possible D match to TRBD1 (5 bases). Germline lookup yields CDR1 SNHLY and CDR2 FYNNEI. Trimming shortened V by 8 bases and J by 4 bases, and 12 bases separated the two germline ends. There are 13 residues in the CDR3. The CDR3 nucleotides are TGTGCCAGCCTTCAGGGAGGAGGAAACACCATATATTTT. Encoded protein: CASLQGGGNTIYF.

The chain couples TRBV15 to TRBJ2-5; TRBD1 matches 10 bases. Germline loops: CDR1 LNHNV, CDR2 YYDKDF (reference sequence). Germline trimming cut 1 base from V and 5 bases from J; bases unmatched to any gene: 4. There are 15 residues in the CDR3. This chain's CDR3 is CATSRADRGRETQYF. The CDR3 region has the DNA TGTGCCACCAGCAGAGCAGACAGGGGGCGGGAGACCCAGTACTTC.

The rearrangement links TRBV30 to TRBJ1-1; 10 bases are a match to TRBD1. The V and J ends lost 2 bases and 8 bases, in that order; junction bases with no gene match: 8. The CDR3 sequence is 14 residues long. The germline V gene encodes CDR1 GTSNPN and CDR2 SVGIG (reference sequence). In nucleotides, the CDR3 is TGTGCCTGGAGTTCGACAGGGGGCACATTAGAAGCTTTCTTT. Protein sequence: CAWSSTGGTLEAFF.

The chain has TRBV4-1 and TRBJ2-7, with a weak D call TRBD2 (5 bases). Trimming shortened V by 0 bases and J by 4 bases, and 13 bases separated the two germline ends. Germline CDR1 MGHRA, CDR2 YSYEKL. The CDR3 loop spans 15 amino acids. CDR3 sequence reads: CASSQDLAGFYEQYV. For the CDR3, the DNA is TGCGCCAGCAGCCAAGATCTCGCGGGTTTTTACGAGCAGTACGTC.

This clone was observed a handful of times. The rearrangement joins TRBV13 to TRBJ2-3; D gene uncertain. This CDR3 contains 17 residues. The V end lost 5 bases, the J end lost 4 bases, and 22 bases lay between the germline ends. Looked up from germline, CDR1 is PRHDT and CDR2 is FYEKMQ (reference sequence). The CDR3 here is CASSAQVGLTSADTQYF. The CDR3, as DNA: TGTGCCAGCAGCGCCCAAGTTGGGCTCACTTCCGCAGATACGCAGTATTTT.

The genes are TRBV27 and TRBJ2-1; 8 bases are shared with TRBD2. Trimming removed 2 bases from V and 3 bases from J; junction bases left unmatched: 6. The CDR3 totals 16 residues. Germline V gene lookup returns CDR1 MNHEY and CDR2 SMNVEV (reference sequence). Here the CDR3 DNA reads TGTGCCAGCAGTTTACGGGGCGGGGGGCTCTACAATGAGCAGTTCTTC. Translating it yields CASSLRGGGLYNEQFF.

The chain has TRBV6-6 and TRBJ1-5; no reliable D call. The CDR3 has 11 residues. Trimming cost V 5 bases and J 4 bases, with 3 bases left between them. Germline lookup yields CDR1 MNHNY and CDR2 SVGAGI (reference sequence). The CDR3 sequence: CASSGNQPQHF. CDR3 nucleotide sequence: TGTGCCAGCAGTGGTAATCAGCCCCAGCATTTT.

V gene TRBV5-6 combines with J gene TRBJ2-3; D perhaps matches TRBD2 (5 bases). The CDR3 runs to 15 residues. Trimming cost V 4 bases and J 0 bases, with 12 bases left between them. Germline CDR1 and CDR2: SGHDT and YYEEEE. This CDR3 is CASSVPLASTDTQYF. In DNA form, the CDR3 reads TGTGCCAGCAGCGTCCCATTAGCGAGCACAGATACGCAGTATTTT.

This clone was counted a few times. This chain joins TRBV11-2 and TRBJ2-3; D remains ambiguous. CDR1 and CDR2 from the germline V gene are SGHAT and FQNNGV. Trimming took off 5 bases at V and 4 bases at J, with 10 bases between the two ends. The CDR3 runs to 13 residues. CDR3 DNA sequence: TGTGCCAGCAGCCCCGAATGGGCAGATACGCAGTATTTT. Residues: CASSPEWADTQYF. Together with reference TRBV11-2 and TRBJ2-3, the CDR3 gives the full variable domain: EAGVAQSPRYKIIEKRQSVAFWCNPISGHATLYWYQQILGQGPKLLIQFQNNGVVDDSQLPKDRFSAERLKGVDSTLKIQPAKLEDSAVYLCASSPEWADTQYFGPGTRLTVL.